This entry features one TCR beta chain sequence. No antigen is known for it. A much larger clone lies one base from this, so it may be a read error. The data belong to a study of CD8 T cells in ankylosing spondylitis listed by TCRdb under 2017. With regard to the full study: The study set out to find disease-linked TCR variants by profiling T cell receptor beta repertoires in ankylosing spondylitis patients and healthy donors. The full study cohort comprised around 25 ankylosing spondylitis patients and approximately 100 healthy donors. Peripheral blood samples were taken, and synovial fluid was additionally collected from ankylosing spondylitis patients.

Sequencing used an Illumina HiSeq 2500. Quantitative 5'-RACE with molecular barcodes was the method used to prepare the TCR beta libraries. The authors' analysis ran thus. To identify disease-linked TCR variants, a new computational method was used, one built on a probabilistic model of VDJ rearrangement. The public reads were reprocessed in TCRdb via fastp at Q25 and MiXCR, keeping in-frame beta chains. Every entry covers one CDR3 protein and lists the most common genes and DNA from its rows. These V and J calls derive from TCRdb rather than the authors' analysis. The sample table shows under 300,000 distinct CDR3 sequences, and over 9.5% are seen once. About 2.5% of the sample rests with the top ten. Beyond this particular receptor, the publication reports: A TCR beta motif of roughly 8 highly homologous amino acid variants appeared characteristic of blood from ankylosing spondylitis patients. Some motif variants had previously been reported in the synovial fluid and blood of reactive arthritis patients, which suggests shared mechanisms of disease initiation. The disease-linked clones showed a CD8+ phenotype and occurred at relatively low frequencies in peripheral blood. According to the report, matched synovial fluid samples from ankylosing spondylitis patients were significantly enriched for the disease-linked clones.

From the germline V gene, CDR1 is MGHDK and CDR2 is SYGVNS. From the cysteine through the phenylalanine, the CDR3 covers 16 amino acids. Only the CDR3 region is kept as DNA, spanning 48 bases read in frame from base 1. Sequenced sample: blood, either unsorted or a sorted T cell fraction (not recorded which). The V gene is TRBV25-1 and the J gene is TRBJ1-3; TRBD1 lines up with 7 middle nucleotides. This clonotype originated in a male donor with ankylosing spondylitis or in good health (not recorded which). CDR3 loop: CASSADRVGSRNTIYF. The DNA is as follows: TGTGCCAGCAGTGCCGACAGGGTTGGCTCTAGAAACACCATATATTTT.